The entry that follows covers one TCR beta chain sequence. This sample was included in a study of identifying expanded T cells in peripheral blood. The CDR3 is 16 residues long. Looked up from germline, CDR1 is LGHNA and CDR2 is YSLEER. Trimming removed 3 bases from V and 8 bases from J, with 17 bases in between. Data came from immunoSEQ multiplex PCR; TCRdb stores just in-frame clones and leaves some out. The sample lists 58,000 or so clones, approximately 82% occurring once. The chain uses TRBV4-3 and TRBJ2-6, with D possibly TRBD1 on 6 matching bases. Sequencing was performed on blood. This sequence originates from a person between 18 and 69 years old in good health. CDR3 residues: CASSQDRTARTNVLTF. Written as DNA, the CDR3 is TGCGCCAGCAGCCAGGACCGGACAGCGCGGACCAACGTCCTGACTTTC.